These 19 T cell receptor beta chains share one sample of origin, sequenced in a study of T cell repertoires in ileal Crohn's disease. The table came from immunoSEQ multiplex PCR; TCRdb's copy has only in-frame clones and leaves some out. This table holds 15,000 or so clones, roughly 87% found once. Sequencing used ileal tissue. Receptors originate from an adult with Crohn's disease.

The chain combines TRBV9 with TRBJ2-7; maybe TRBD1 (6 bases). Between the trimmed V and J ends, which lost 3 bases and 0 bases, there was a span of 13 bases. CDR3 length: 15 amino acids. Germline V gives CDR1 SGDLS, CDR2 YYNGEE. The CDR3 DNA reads TGTGCCAGCAGCGCCGGACAGCTCAGCTCCTACGAGCAGTACTTC. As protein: CASSAGQLSSYEQYF. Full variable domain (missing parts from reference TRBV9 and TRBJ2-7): DSGVTQTPKHLITATGQRVTLRCSPRSGDLSVYWYQQSLDQGLQFLIQYYNGEERAKGNILERFSAQQFPDLHSELNLSSLELGDSALYFCASSAGQLSSYEQYFGPGTRLTVT.

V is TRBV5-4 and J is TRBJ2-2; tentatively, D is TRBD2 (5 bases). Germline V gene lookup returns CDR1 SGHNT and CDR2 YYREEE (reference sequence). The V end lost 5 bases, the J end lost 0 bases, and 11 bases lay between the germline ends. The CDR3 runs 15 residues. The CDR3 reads CASRWTGTNTGELFF. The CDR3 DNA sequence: TGTGCCAGCAGGTGGACGGGGACGAACACCGGGGAGCTGTTTTTT.

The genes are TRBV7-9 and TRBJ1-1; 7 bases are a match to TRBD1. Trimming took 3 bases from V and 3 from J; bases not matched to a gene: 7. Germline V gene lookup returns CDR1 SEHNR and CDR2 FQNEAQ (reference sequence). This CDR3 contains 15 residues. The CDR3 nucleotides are TGTGCCAGCAGCTTTAACAGGGGAATGGACACTGAAGCTTTCTTT. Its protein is CASSFNRGMDTEAFF.

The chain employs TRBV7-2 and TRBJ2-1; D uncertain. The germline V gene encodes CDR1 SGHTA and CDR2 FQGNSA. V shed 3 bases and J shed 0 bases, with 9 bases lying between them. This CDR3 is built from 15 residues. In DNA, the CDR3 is TGTGCCAGCAGCTTTTCTCGGAGCTCCTACAATGAGCAGTTCTTC. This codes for CASSFSRSSYNEQFF.

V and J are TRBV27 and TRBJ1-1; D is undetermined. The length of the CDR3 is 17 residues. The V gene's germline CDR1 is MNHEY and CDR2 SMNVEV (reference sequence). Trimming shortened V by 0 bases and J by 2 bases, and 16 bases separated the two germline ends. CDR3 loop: CASSLSGRIVGNTEAFF. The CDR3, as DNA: TGTGCCAGCAGTTTATCGGGGAGGATAGTAGGAAACACTGAAGCTTTCTTT.

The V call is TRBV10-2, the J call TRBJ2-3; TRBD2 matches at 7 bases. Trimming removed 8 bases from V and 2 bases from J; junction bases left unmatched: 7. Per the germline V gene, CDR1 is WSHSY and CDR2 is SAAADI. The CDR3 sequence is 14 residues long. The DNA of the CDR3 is TGCGCCAGCGGGCGAGGGAGGGCCACAGATACGCAGTATTTT. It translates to CASGRGRATDTQYF.

This CDR3 reads CASSQGLTGDFYGYTF. The CDR3 nucleotides read TGCGCCAGCAGCCAAGGGTTAACTGGGGACTTCTATGGCTACACCTTC. This chain uses TRBV4-1 with TRBJ1-2, with D possibly matching TRBD1 (5 bases). CDR1 and CDR2 (germline): MGHRA, YSYEKL. The V end lost 1 base, the J end lost 4 bases, and 16 bases lay between the germline ends. The CDR3 length is 16 residues.

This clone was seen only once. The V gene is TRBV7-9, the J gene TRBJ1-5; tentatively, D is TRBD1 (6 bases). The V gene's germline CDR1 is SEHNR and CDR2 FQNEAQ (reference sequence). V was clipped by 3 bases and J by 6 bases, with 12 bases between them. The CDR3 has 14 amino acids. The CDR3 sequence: CASSFGGAGQPQHF. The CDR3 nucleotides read TGTGCCAGCAGCTTCGGGGGGGCGGGTCAGCCCCAGCATTTT.

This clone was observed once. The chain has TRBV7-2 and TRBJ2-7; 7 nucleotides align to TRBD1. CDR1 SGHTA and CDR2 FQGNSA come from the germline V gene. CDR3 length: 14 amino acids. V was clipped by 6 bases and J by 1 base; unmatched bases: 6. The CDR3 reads CASRSDRASYEQYF. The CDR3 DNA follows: TGTGCCAGCAGATCCGACAGGGCATCCTACGAGCAGTACTTC.

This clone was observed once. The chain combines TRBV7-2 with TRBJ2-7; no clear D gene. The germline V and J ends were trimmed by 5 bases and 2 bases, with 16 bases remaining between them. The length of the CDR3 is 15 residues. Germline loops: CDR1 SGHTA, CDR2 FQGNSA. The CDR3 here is CASSPVTTRPYEQYF. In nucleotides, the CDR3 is TGTGCCAGCAGCCCCGTCACTACAAGACCCTACGAGCAGTACTTC.

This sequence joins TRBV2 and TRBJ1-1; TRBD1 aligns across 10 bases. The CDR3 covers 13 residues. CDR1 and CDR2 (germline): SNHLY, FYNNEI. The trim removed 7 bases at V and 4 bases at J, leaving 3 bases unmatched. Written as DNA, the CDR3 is TGTGCCAGCACTGGGGACAGGGGCACTGAAGCTTTCTTT. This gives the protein CASTGDRGTEAFF.

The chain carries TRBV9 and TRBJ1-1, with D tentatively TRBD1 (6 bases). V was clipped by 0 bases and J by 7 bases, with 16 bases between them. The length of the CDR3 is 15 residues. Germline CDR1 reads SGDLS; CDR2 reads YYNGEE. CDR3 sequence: CASSVAQGQGFEAFF. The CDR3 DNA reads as TGTGCCAGCAGCGTAGCCCAGGGGCAGGGCTTTGAAGCTTTCTTT.

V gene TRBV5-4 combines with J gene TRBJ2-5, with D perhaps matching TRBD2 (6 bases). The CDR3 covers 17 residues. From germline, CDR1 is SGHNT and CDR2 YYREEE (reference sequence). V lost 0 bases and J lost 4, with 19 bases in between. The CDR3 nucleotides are TGTGCCAGCAGCTTGGGGGATAGCGGCACAAGGGGAGAGACCCAGTACTTC. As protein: CASSLGDSGTRGETQYF.

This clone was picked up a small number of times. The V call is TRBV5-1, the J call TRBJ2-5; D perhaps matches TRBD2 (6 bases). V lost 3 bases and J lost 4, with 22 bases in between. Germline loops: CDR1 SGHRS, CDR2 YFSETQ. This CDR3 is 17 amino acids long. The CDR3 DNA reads TGCGCCAGCAGCTCCCGGCCGGGGAACGACGGGGGAGAGACCCAGTACTTC. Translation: CASSSRPGNDGGETQYF.

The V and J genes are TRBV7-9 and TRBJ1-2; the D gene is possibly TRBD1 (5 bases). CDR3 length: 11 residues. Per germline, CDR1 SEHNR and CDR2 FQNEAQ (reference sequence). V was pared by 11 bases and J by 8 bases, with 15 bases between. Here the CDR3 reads CAAHGGDGYTF. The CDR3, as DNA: TGTGCCGCCCACGGAGGGGACGGCTACACCTTC.

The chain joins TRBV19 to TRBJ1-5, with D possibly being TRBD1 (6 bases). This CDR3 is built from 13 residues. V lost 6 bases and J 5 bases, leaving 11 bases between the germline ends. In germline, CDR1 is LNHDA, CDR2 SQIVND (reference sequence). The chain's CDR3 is CASRRQEYQPQHF. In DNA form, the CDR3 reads TGTGCCAGTAGGAGACAGGAGTATCAGCCCCAGCATTTT.

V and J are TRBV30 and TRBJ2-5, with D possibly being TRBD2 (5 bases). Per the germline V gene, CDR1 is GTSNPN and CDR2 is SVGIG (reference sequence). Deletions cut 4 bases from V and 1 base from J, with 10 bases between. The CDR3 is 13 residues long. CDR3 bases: TGTGCCTGGAAGCGGTTAGCCCAAGAGACCCAGTACTTC. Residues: CAWKRLAQETQYF.

CDR3 residues: CASSHKGLAGGNTGELFF. Here the CDR3 DNA reads TGCGCCAGCAGCCATAAGGGACTAGCGGGAGGGAACACCGGGGAGCTGTTTTTT. This chain uses TRBV4-1 with TRBJ2-2, with 15 bases fitting TRBD2. The germline V gene encodes CDR1 MGHRA and CDR2 YSYEKL. There are 18 residues in the CDR3. Unmatched junction bases numbered 3, after V lost 3 bases and J lost 1 base.

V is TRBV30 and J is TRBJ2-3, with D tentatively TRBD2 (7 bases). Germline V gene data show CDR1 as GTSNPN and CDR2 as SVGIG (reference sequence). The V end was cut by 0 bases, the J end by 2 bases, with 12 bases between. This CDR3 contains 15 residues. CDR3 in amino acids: CAWSVTGGPTDTQYF. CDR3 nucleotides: TGTGCCTGGAGTGTAACGGGGGGCCCCACAGATACGCAGTATTTT.